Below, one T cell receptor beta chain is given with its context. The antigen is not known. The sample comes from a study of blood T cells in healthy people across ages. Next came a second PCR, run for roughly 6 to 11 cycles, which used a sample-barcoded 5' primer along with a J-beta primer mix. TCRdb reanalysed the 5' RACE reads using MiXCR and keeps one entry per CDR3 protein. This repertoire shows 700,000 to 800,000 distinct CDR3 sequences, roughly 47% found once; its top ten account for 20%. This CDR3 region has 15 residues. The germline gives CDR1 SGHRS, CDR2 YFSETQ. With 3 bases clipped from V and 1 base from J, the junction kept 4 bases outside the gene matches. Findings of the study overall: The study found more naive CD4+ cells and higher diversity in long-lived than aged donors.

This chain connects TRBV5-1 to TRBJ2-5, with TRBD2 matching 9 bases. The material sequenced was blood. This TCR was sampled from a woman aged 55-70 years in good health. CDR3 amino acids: CASSSRLAVQETQYF. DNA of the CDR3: TGCGCCAGCAGCTCCAGACTAGCGGTCCAAGAGACCCAGTACTTC.